One and the same sample provided the 24 T cell receptor beta chains below, sequenced in a study of identical twins. TCRdb reanalysed the 5' RACE reads using MiXCR and keeps one entry per CDR3 protein. This sample carries around 690,000 distinct CDR3 sequences, 21% of them seen once, and the ten largest clones take roughly 4%. In addition, the sample was reused for a study of T cells expressing NK-cell markers.

Sequencing was done on a sample of PBMCs. These receptors came from a woman under 30 in good health.

CDR3 in amino acids: CASSEEVPTKYF. The CDR3 DNA is TGTGCCAGCAGTGAAGAAGTCCCGACAAAGTATTTT. The genes are TRBV25-1 and TRBJ2-3, with unresolved D. V was pared by 2 bases and J by 13 bases, with 13 bases between. In germline, CDR1 is MGHDK, CDR2 SYGVNS. CDR3 length: 12 residues.

The rearrangement uses TRBV6-1 and TRBJ2-7, with D uncertain. The CDR3 runs 15 residues. Trimming left V 0 bases short and J 2 bases short, with 11 bases between. Per the germline V gene, CDR1 is MNHNS and CDR2 is SASEGT. The CDR3 loop reads CASSEAPRNTYEQYF. CDR3 DNA: TGTGCCAGCAGTGAAGCGCCCAGGAATACCTACGAGCAGTACTTC.

This clonotype was counted many times. A read error may account for a junction end that differs from germline. This chain joins TRBV12-3 or TRBV12-4 and TRBJ2-7, with D unresolved. The CDR3 has 13 amino acids. Here the CDR3 DNA reads TGCGCCAGCAGCTTGGCCGTAGCCTACGAGCAGTACTTC. Its translation: CASSLAVAYEQYF.

The chain links TRBV7-2 to TRBJ2-7; a weak D match, TRBD1 (6 bases). The CDR3 covers 13 residues. Germline CDR1 reads SGHTA; CDR2 reads FQGNSA. V was shortened by 4 bases and J by 6 bases, with 13 bases between the two germline ends. CDR3 bases: TGTGCCAGCAGCTCCGGACAGACTACCGAGCAGTACTTC. Translation: CASSSGQTTEQYF.

The chain joins TRBV5-1 to TRBJ2-1; 14 nucleotides agree with TRBD2. This CDR3 has 19 residues. Germline V gives CDR1 SGHRS, CDR2 YFSETQ. The V gene end was trimmed by 2 bases and the J gene end by 4 bases; junction bases not matched to a gene: 11. The CDR3 spells CASSLRTSGGPYSYNEQFF. For the CDR3, the DNA is TGCGCCAGCAGCTTACGGACTAGCGGGGGGCCGTATAGTTACAATGAGCAGTTCTTC.

This clonotype was observed many times. The J gene is TRBJ2-7, the V gene TRBV20-1; 9 positions match TRBD2. Germline V gene lookup returns CDR1 DFQATT and CDR2 SNEGSKA (reference sequence). This CDR3 is built from 15 residues. J was trimmed by 6 bases and V by 0 bases; bases with no gene match: 9. The CDR3 DNA sequence: TGCAGTGCTAGAGATCCGCTAGCGGGGTTATCCGAGCAGTACTTC. Amino acids: CSARDPLAGLSEQYF.

The chain uses TRBV2 and TRBJ1-2, with D tentatively TRBD1 (5 bases). Germline CDR1 reads SNHLY; CDR2 reads FYNNEI. This CDR3 is 14 amino acids long. V dropped 7 bases and J dropped 8 bases, with 20 bases sitting between them. The CDR3: CASITGGAVDGYTF. The CDR3 nucleotides are TGTGCCAGCATCACCGGAGGGGCGGTCGACGGCTACACCTTC. Variable domain in full (rest from reference TRBV2 and TRBJ1-2): EPEVTQTPSHQVTQMGQEVILRCVPISNHLYFYWYRQILGQKVEFLVSFYNNEISEKSEIFDDQFSVERPDGSNFTLKIRSTKLEDSAMYFCASITGGAVDGYTFGSGTRLTVV.

The CDR3 loop is CASTLRGRNTGELFF. CDR3 bases: TGTGCCAGCACCCTAAGGGGTAGGAACACCGGGGAGCTGTTTTTT. This chain joins TRBV3-1 and TRBJ2-2, with a possible D match to TRBD1 (5 bases). V was pared by 7 bases and J by 1 base, with 13 bases between. Germline CDR1 is LGHDT and CDR2 is YNNKEL (reference sequence). This CDR3 is 15 amino acids long.

This clonotype was counted a few times. The chain joins TRBV20-1 to TRBJ2-1; D is possibly TRBD1 (5 bases). There are 15 residues in the CDR3. V gave up 0 bases and J gave up 8 bases, with 17 bases separating them. Germline CDR1 is DFQATT and CDR2 is SNEGSKA (reference sequence). The DNA of the CDR3 is TGCAGTGCTAGAGATCCGGCCAGCTGGGGCGATGAGCAGTTCTTC. Its translation: CSARDPASWGDEQFF.

This clonotype was found a few times. This chain links TRBV10-3 with TRBJ2-7; D ambiguous. This CDR3 is built from 15 residues. Trimming cost V 3 bases and J 2 bases, with 14 bases left between them. Germline assignment: CDR1 ENHRY and CDR2 SYGVKD. The DNA of the CDR3 is TGTGCCATCAGTGAATTTTCCCCGCAGCCCTACGAGCAGTACTTC. Protein product: CAISEFSPQPYEQYF.

This clonotype appeared a few times. The chain uses TRBV7-2 and TRBJ2-1; the D is unclear. Trimming removed 1 base from V and 7 bases from J, with 14 bases in between. This CDR3 has 15 amino acids. Germline assignment: CDR1 SGHTA and CDR2 FQGNSA. DNA for the CDR3: TGTGCCAGCAGCTTAGTGGGCGGCAGGTCTAATGAGCAGTTCTTC. Amino acid sequence: CASSLVGGRSNEQFF.

V and J are TRBV5-1 and TRBJ2-2; no clear D gene. V was pared by 6 bases and J by 5 bases, with 5 bases between. The CDR3 is 11 amino acids. Germline V gives CDR1 SGHRS, CDR2 YFSETQ. The CDR3 spells CASKLTGELFF. CDR3 coding DNA: TGCGCCAGCAAGTTAACCGGGGAGCTGTTTTTT.

On this clonotype: A much more abundant neighbour one base away suggests this may be a read error. The V gene is TRBV6-6, the J gene TRBJ2-7; no definite D call. Trimming pared 8 bases from V and 6 bases from J, leaving 14 bases between. The CDR3 totals 12 residues. Germline CDR1 and CDR2: MNHNY and SVGAGI (reference sequence). The CDR3 DNA reads as TGTGCCAGCTCACAGTGGGTCAGCGAGCAGTACTTC. It codes for CASSQWVSEQYF.

This clonotype was detected only a few times. V and J are TRBV6-1 and TRBJ1-5; D might be TRBD1 (5 bases). CDR1 is MNHNS, CDR2 SASEGT, per germline. V was pared by 2 bases and J by 10 bases, with 6 bases between. This CDR3 is 11 amino acids long. The CDR3 reads CASSERDPQHF. CDR3 DNA sequence: TGTGCCAGCAGTGAAAGGGACCCCCAGCATTTT.

This clonotype was detected many times. The V call is TRBV5-1, the J call TRBJ2-4, with TRBD2 identical over 10 bases. This CDR3 is 16 amino acids long. Germline trimming cut 4 bases from V and 2 bases from J; bases unmatched to any gene: 6. CDR1 is SGHRS and CDR2 is YFSETQ in the germline V gene. The CDR3 here is CASSTTSGKTKNIQYF. CDR3 DNA sequence: TGCGCCAGCAGCACCACTAGCGGGAAGACCAAAAACATTCAGTACTTC.

The rearrangement uses TRBV5-1 and TRBJ2-7, with 7 bases matching TRBD2. J gave up 3 bases and V 3 bases, and 12 bases lay outside the gene matches. Germline V lookup: CDR1 SGHRS, CDR2 YFSETQ. The CDR3 sequence is 16 residues long. CDR3 coding DNA: TGCGCCAGCAGCTGGCTCTGGGCTAGCGGCGACTACGAGCAGTACTTC. Amino acids: CASSWLWASGDYEQYF.

This clonotype has ten or more counts. The genes are TRBV6-2 or TRBV6-3 and TRBJ2-1; the D is unclear. V was shortened by 6 bases and J by 9 bases, with 9 bases between the two germline ends. In germline, CDR1 is MNHEY, CDR2 SVGEGT. The CDR3 extends over 11 amino acids. The CDR3 region has the DNA TGTGCCAGCAGGGGTATGGTTGAGCAGTTCTTC. This encodes CASRGMVEQFF.

The chain is built from TRBV5-1 and TRBJ2-1; D may be TRBD1 or TRBD2 (6 bases each). CDR1 and CDR2 (germline): SGHRS, YFSETQ. The V gene lost 0 bases and the J gene lost 7 bases, with 17 bases spanning the gap. This CDR3 is 16 amino acids long. CDR3 in amino acids: CASSLAFELGGNEQFF. Written as DNA, the CDR3 is TGCGCCAGCAGCTTGGCCTTTGAGCTAGGGGGGAATGAGCAGTTCTTC.

This clonotype appeared a few times. The chain employs TRBV20-1 and TRBJ2-7; D tentatively fits TRBD1 or TRBD2 (6 bases each). The germline V and J ends were trimmed by 3 bases and 0 bases, with 15 bases remaining between them. Germline CDR1 and CDR2: DFQATT and SNEGSKA (reference sequence). This CDR3 contains 15 residues. CDR3 DNA: TGCAGTGCTAGCTCAGGGGACTCTTACTCCTACGAGCAGTACTTC. This codes for CSASSGDSYSYEQYF.

This clonotype was seen a few times. The chain joins TRBV5-1 to TRBJ1-1, with 9 bases fitting TRBD1. V gave up 4 bases and J gave up 5 bases; unmatched junction bases: 6. The CDR3 is 14 amino acids. CDR1 is SGHRS, CDR2 YFSETQ, per germline. This CDR3 reads CASSTGQGSTEAFF. CDR3 nucleotide sequence: TGCGCCAGCAGCACCGGACAGGGGAGTACTGAAGCTTTCTTT.

On this clonotype: This likely came from a read error, as a far larger clone is one base away. This CDR3 reads CASSLPDRGYEQYF. As DNA, the CDR3 is TGTGCCAGCAGTCTCCCGGACAGGGGCTACGAGCAGTACTTC. This chain joins TRBV12-3 or TRBV12-4 and TRBJ2-7, with 9 bases lining up with TRBD1. CDR3 length: 14 residues. V shed 5 bases and J 3 bases; nucleotides not matched to a gene: 5.

At least ten counts were recorded for this clonotype. The CDR3 spells CASSGLAGASYEQYF. Here the CDR3 DNA reads TGCGCCAGCAGTGGGTTAGCGGGAGCCTCCTACGAGCAGTACTTC. The rearrangement uses TRBV10-2 and TRBJ2-7; 9 bases agree with TRBD2. The CDR3 spans 15 residues. With V trimmed by 4 bases and J by 0 bases, 4 bases remained unmatched. Germline CDR1 and CDR2: WSHSY and SAAADI.

This clonotype was detected only a few times. The V and J genes are TRBV21-1 and TRBJ1-2; TRBD1 is the table's D call and was not checked against the DNA. TRBV21-1 is described as a pseudogene. The CDR3 has 14 residues. The CDR3 here is CASNSQGRIKGYTF. The CDR3 nucleotides read TGTGCCAGCAATTCACAGGGACGTATTAAGGGCTACACCTTC.

This clonotype has just a few counts. The chain uses TRBV9 and TRBJ2-5, with D tentatively TRBD1 (6 bases). Trimming left V 3 bases short and J 5 bases short, with 23 bases between. Germline V lookup: CDR1 SGDLS, CDR2 YYNGEE. The CDR3 contains 17 residues. In DNA form, the CDR3 reads TGTGCCAGCAGCGGGATTACAGGGAAGCGGTCGGGGGAGACCCAGTACTTC. Translating it yields CASSGITGKRSGETQYF. Full variable domain (rest looked up from reference TRBV9 and TRBJ2-5): DSGVTQTPKHLITATGQRVTLRCSPRSGDLSVYWYQQSLDQGLQFLIQYYNGEERAKGNILERFSAQQFPDLHSELNLSSLELGDSALYFCASSGITGKRSGETQYFGPGTRLLVL.